The rows below give T cell receptor beta chains drawn from one sample of a study of beta chain features in type 1 diabetes. The protocol was immunoSEQ multiplex PCR, while the TCRdb copy is restricted to in-frame clones and leaves out a portion. This table has about 320,000 clones, 14% appearing once. The source material was central memory CD4+ T cells from blood. The origin of the receptors is a young man in good health. Both conserved end residues are part of each CDR3. D genes are given only for firm matches. Clone size is given for some rows only: seen once, a few or many times, or a class if the clone is expanded.

TRBV19	few	TRBJ1-5	.	TGTGCCAGTAGTACGGGCGGGGACACTCATCAGCCCCAGCATTTT	CASSTGGDTHQPQHF
TRBV14	.	TRBJ1-2	.	TGTGCCAGCAGCCGTGCGGGGGTGAGGGGCTACACCTTC	CASSRAGVRGYTF
TRBV5-1	few	TRBJ2-1	TRBD1	TGCGCCAGCAGGCTATCCGGGACAGGGGTCAATGAGCAGTTCTTC	CASRLSGTGVNEQFF
TRBV9	few	TRBJ1-1	TRBD1	TGTGCCAGCAGCGTAGGGACAGGGGGAACTGAAGCTTTCTTT	CASSVGTGGTEAFF
TRBV11-3	few	TRBJ1-2	.	TGTGCCAGCAGCTGGGGACGGAGCCCTGGTGGCTACACCTTC	CASSWGRSPGGYTF
TRBV5-6	few	TRBJ1-1	TRBD1	TGTGCCAGCAGCCTCCCTGGACAGGCCGGAGGGTACACTGAAGCTTTCTTT	CASSLPGQAGGYTEAFF
TRBV29-1	.	TRBJ1-2	.	TGCAGCTTGGGACACCGCTATGGCTACACCTTC	CSLGHRYGYTF
TRBV10-3	few	TRBJ2-5	.	TGTGCCATCAGTGAGGGACGGGGTTCGGTAATGGAGACCCAGTACTTC	CAISEGRGSVMETQYF
TRBV6-5	.	TRBJ1-6	.	TGTGCCAGCAGTTACCGGGAGAGGTCAAATTCACCCCTCCACTTT	CASSYRERSNSPLHF
TRBV11-2	.	TRBJ1-4	.	TGTGCCAGCAGCTTATCCACAGGCCGCAAAGAAAAACTGTTTTTT	CASSLSTGRKEKLFF
TRBV5-5	few	TRBJ2-1	.	TGTGCCAGCAGTCCTCGACAGGAGTCCTACAATGAGCAGTTCTTC	CASSPRQESYNEQFF
TRBV7-3	.	TRBJ1-1	.	TGTGCCAGCAGCCCCTCGGGGGCGCGTACTGAAGCTTTCTTT	CASSPSGARTEAFF
TRBV13	many	TRBJ2-7	.	TGTGCCAGCAGCTCCTTGAGGAGGGACTACGAGCAGTACTTC	CASSSLRRDYEQYF
TRBV5-1	few	TRBJ2-5	.	TGCGCCAGCAGTACAAGCAGCCAAGAGACCCAGTACTTC	CASSTSSQETQYF
TRBV5-1	.	TRBJ2-3	.	TGCGCCAGCAGCTTGGCCGGGGTCGGAGATACGCAGTATTTT	CASSLAGVGDTQYF
TRBV10-3	few	TRBJ1-1	.	TGTGCCATCTCTTCGGGAACCCGCGGCACTGAAGCTTTCTTT	CAISSGTRGTEAFF